The 7 T cell receptor beta chains below were found in one sample sequenced in a study of CD8 T cells in Susac syndrome. Random hexamers primed reverse transcription of about 0.5 to 1 ug RNA. A single record per CDR3 protein comes from TCRdb applying MiXCR to the immunoSEQ multiplex PCR reads. The sample has about 120,000 distinct CDR3 sequences; about 93% are singletons. Sequenced sample: CD4+ T cells from PBMCs. Every receptor here comes from a human donor in good health.

This chain connects TRBV5-1 to TRBJ2-5; 11 bases match TRBD2. The CDR3 length is 15 residues. After removal of 1 base from V and 4 bases from J, the junction contained 3 bases not matched to a gene. Germline values: CDR1 SGHRS, CDR2 YFSETQ. This chain's CDR3 is CASSLKLAGGETQYF. CDR3 nucleotide sequence: TGCGCCAGCAGCTTGAAGCTAGCGGGAGGAGAGACCCAGTACTTC. Based on the CDR3 plus reference TRBV5-1 and TRBJ2-5, the full variable domain is KAGVTQTPRYLIKTRGQQVTLSCSPISGHRSVSWYQQTPGQGLQFLFEYFSETQRNKGNFPGRFSGRQFSNSRSEMNVSTLELGDSALYLCASSLKLAGGETQYFGPGTRLLVL.

The chain combines TRBV24-1 with TRBJ2-3; 11 bases fit TRBD2. The CDR3 consists of 17 residues. Germline lookup yields CDR1 KGHDR and CDR2 SFDVKD. The V segment lost 4 bases and the J segment 6 bases; nucleotides outside the gene matches: 11. The CDR3, as DNA: TGTGCCACCAGTGAGCCGACTAGCGGGATGGGGTTGGATACGCAGTATTTT. The encoded protein is CATSEPTSGMGLDTQYF.

This chain joins TRBV20-1 and TRBJ2-7; tentatively, D is TRBD1 or TRBD2 (7 bases each). The germline gives CDR1 DFQATT, CDR2 SNEGSKA (reference sequence). V gave up 6 bases and J gave up 3 bases, with 12 bases separating them. The CDR3 has 12 amino acids. Here the CDR3 reads CSASRGGYEQYF. CDR3 sequence (DNA): TGCAGTGCCTCCAGGGGGGGCTACGAGCAGTACTTC.

The chain is built from TRBV7-2 and TRBJ1-5, with a weak D call TRBD1 (6 bases). Germline CDR1 reads SGHTA; CDR2 reads FQGNSA. V lost 3 bases and J lost 7, with 13 bases in between. This CDR3 is built from 14 residues. The CDR3 bases are TGTGCCAGCAGCTTGGTCAGGGGAGAACAGCCCCAGCATTTT. Its protein product is CASSLVRGEQPQHF.

V and J are TRBV5-1 and TRBJ1-1; D call uncertain. The V and J ends lost 0 bases and 4 bases respectively, with 10 bases between them. This CDR3 spans 14 amino acids. Germline loops: CDR1 SGHRS, CDR2 YFSETQ. CDR3 DNA sequence: TGCGCCAGCAGCTTGGTAAACAGCGGCACTGAAGCTTTCTTT. Its translation is CASSLVNSGTEAFF.

This clonotype was detected only once. The chain carries TRBV10-3 and TRBJ1-2; D is ambiguous. V was cut by 1 base and J by 8 bases, with 8 bases left in between. CDR3 length equals 12 residues. CDR1 is ENHRY, CDR2 SYGVKD, per germline. CDR3 region: CAISELAEGYTF. As DNA, the CDR3 is TGTGCCATCAGTGAGTTGGCCGAGGGCTACACCTTC.

This clonotype was recorded once. The chain uses TRBV4-2 and TRBJ1-5; 10 bases are shared with TRBD1. Germline trimming cut 1 base from V and 3 bases from J; bases unmatched to any gene: 3. The germline CDR1 and CDR2 sequences are LGHNA and YNFKEQ. The CDR3 has 16 residues. The CDR3 nucleotides are TGTGCCAGCAGCCAAGGGGACAGGGGAACCAATCAGCCCCAGCATTTT. Its translation is CASSQGDRGTNQPQHF.